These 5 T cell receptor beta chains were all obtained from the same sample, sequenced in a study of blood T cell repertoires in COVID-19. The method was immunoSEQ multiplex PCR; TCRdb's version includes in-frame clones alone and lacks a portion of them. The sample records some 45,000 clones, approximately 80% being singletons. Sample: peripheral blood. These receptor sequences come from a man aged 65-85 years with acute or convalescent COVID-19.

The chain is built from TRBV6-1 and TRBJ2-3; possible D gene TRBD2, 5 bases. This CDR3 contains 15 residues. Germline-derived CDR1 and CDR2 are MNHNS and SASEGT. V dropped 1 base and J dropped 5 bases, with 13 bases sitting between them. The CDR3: CASSEVEELGDTQYF. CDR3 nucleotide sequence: TGTGCCAGCAGTGAAGTGGAGGAGTTGGGAGATACGCAGTATTTT.

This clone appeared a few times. DNA of the CDR3: TGTGCCAGCAGTTCCCTTACTGACAGGGCCTATGGCTACACCTTC. Translated, it gives CASSSLTDRAYGYTF. This chain links TRBV28 with TRBJ1-2, with 7 bases fitting TRBD1. This CDR3 contains 15 residues. With V trimmed by 4 bases and J by 4 bases, 9 bases remained unmatched. Germline V gene sequence: CDR1 MDHEN, CDR2 SYDVKM.

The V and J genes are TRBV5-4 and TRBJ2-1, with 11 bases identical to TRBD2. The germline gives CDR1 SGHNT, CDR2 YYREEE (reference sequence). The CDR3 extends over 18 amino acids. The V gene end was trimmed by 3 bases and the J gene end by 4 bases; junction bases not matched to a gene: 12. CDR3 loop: CASSSGGMTSGVYNEQFF. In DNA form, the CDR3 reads TGTGCCAGCAGCTCCGGGGGGATGACTAGCGGGGTTTACAATGAGCAGTTCTTC.

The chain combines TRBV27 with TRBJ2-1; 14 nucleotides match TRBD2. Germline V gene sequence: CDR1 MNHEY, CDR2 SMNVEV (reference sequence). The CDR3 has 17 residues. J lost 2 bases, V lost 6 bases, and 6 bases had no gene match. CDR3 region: CASRKTSGGAPYNEQFF. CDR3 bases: TGTGCCAGCAGGAAGACTAGCGGGGGGGCTCCCTACAATGAGCAGTTCTTC.

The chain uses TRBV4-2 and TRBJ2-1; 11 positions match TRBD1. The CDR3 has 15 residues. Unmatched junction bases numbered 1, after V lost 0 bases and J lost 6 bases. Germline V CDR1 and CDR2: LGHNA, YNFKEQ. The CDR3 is CASSQEGTGGNEQFF. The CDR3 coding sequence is TGTGCCAGCAGCCAAGAAGGGACAGGGGGCAATGAGCAGTTCTTC.